One and the same sample provided the 22 T cell receptor beta chains below, sequenced in a study of shared clonotypes between healthy human individuals. Method: immunoSEQ multiplex PCR; TCRdb's copy keeps in-frame clones and lacks some. The table has roughly 2,000,000 clones, approximately 94% seen once. Naive CD8 isolation took CD45RO-negative cells positively selected for CCR7 and excluded terminally differentiated effector memory CD45RA+ cells. The source material was naive CD8+ T cells sorted from blood. The receptors here all came from a man aged 18 to 29 in good health.

Regarding this clone: This CDR3 is also generated by other DNA sequences in the sample. V is TRBV5-6 and J is TRBJ2-1; 12 bases agree with TRBD2. V lost 3 bases, J lost 4 bases, and 2 bases stayed unmatched. This CDR3 has 15 amino acids. CDR1 SGHDT and CDR2 YYEEEE come from the germline V gene. In DNA, the CDR3 is TGTGCCAGCAGCTCTGGACTAGCGGGGTACAATGAGCAGTTCTTC. As protein: CASSSGLAGYNEQFF.

The chain carries TRBV5-6 and TRBJ2-7, with TRBD2 matching over 13 bases. V lost 4 bases and J lost 4; bases outside the gene matches: 5. This CDR3 comprises 15 residues. Germline lookup yields CDR1 SGHDT and CDR2 YYEEEE. CDR3 residues: CASSGGLAGIYEQYF. As DNA, the CDR3 is TGTGCCAGCAGCGGGGGACTAGCGGGAATTTACGAGCAGTACTTC.

The rearrangement joins TRBV4-1 to TRBJ1-2, with 7 bases aligning to TRBD1. The junction had 5 bases not matched to a gene; V was cut back by 4 bases and J by 0 bases. CDR1 and CDR2 (germline): MGHRA, YSYEKL. The CDR3 sequence is 15 residues long. The CDR3 DNA follows: TGCGCCAGCAGCCCAAGACAGGGAACTAACTATGGCTACACCTTC. It codes for CASSPRQGTNYGYTF.

The V gene is TRBV5-5, the J gene TRBJ1-1; D might be TRBD1 (5 bases). This CDR3 contains 18 residues. V shed 2 bases and J shed 0 bases, with 20 bases lying between them. Germline V gene lookup returns CDR1 SGHKS and CDR2 YYEKEE (reference sequence). CDR3 nucleotide sequence: TGTGCCAGCAGCTTAACAACAGACCTCCTGGGGGTGAACACTGAAGCTTTCTTT. Translating gives CASSLTTDLLGVNTEAFF.

The chain employs TRBV10-1 and TRBJ2-5; the match to TRBD2 covers 7 bases. The V segment lost 3 bases and the J segment 2 bases; nucleotides outside the gene matches: 6. The CDR3 is 15 amino acids. The germline V gene encodes CDR1 WNHNN and CDR2 SYGVQD (reference sequence). CDR3 sequence: CASSDGTGGQETQYF. CDR3 coding DNA: TGCGCCAGCAGTGACGGGACGGGGGGACAAGAGACCCAGTACTTC.

V is TRBV4-1 and J is TRBJ2-7, with D perhaps matching TRBD2 (6 bases). CDR1 and CDR2 (germline): MGHRA, YSYEKL. V was clipped by 0 bases and J by 3 bases, with 15 bases between them. CDR3 length equals 16 residues. The CDR3 spells CASSQEGGGQGYEQYF. The DNA for the CDR3 is TGCGCCAGCAGCCAAGAGGGAGGAGGGCAGGGCTACGAGCAGTACTTC.

About this clone itself: The same CDR3 is also encoded by other DNA sequences in this sample. The genes are TRBV9 and TRBJ2-1, with D perhaps matching TRBD1 (6 bases). CDR3 length: 13 residues. Looked up from germline, CDR1 is SGDLS and CDR2 is YYNGEE. Trimming removed 4 bases at V and 8 bases at J, with 13 bases between. CDR3 in amino acids: CASSPSTGYEQFF. In DNA, the CDR3 is TGTGCCAGCAGCCCCTCGACAGGTTATGAGCAGTTCTTC.

A single count supports this clone. V gene TRBV28 combines with J gene TRBJ2-7; 12 bases align to TRBD1. V dropped 6 bases and J dropped 6; count of bases not matched to a gene: 6. Germline V gene sequence: CDR1 MDHEN, CDR2 SYDVKM. This CDR3 spans 14 amino acids. The CDR3 loop reads CASRDPGQGAEQYF. In nucleotides, the CDR3 is TGTGCCAGCAGAGACCCGGGACAGGGGGCCGAGCAGTACTTC.

This chain joins TRBV10-1 and TRBJ2-5, with unresolved D. The V gene lost 3 bases and the J gene lost 5 bases, with 13 bases spanning the gap. The CDR3 totals 14 residues. The V gene's germline CDR1 is WNHNN and CDR2 SYGVQD (reference sequence). CDR3: CASSEGALWETQYF. CDR3 in DNA: TGCGCCAGCAGTGAAGGTGCTCTCTGGGAGACCCAGTACTTC.

This sequence joins TRBV9 and TRBJ2-7; TRBD2 might be the D (6 bases). This CDR3 contains 14 residues. CDR1 is SGDLS and CDR2 is YYNGEE in the germline V gene. Trimming shortened V by 2 bases and J by 6 bases, and 15 bases separated the two germline ends. CDR3 sequence (DNA): TGTGCCAGCAGCGTCGGGGGACTCTACGGCGAGCAGTACTTC. Translating it yields CASSVGGLYGEQYF.

The genes are TRBV19 and TRBJ1-2; 10 nucleotides agree with TRBD1. Per the germline V gene, CDR1 is LNHDA and CDR2 is SQIVND (reference sequence). Losses at the gene ends were 3 bases for V and 6 bases for J; bases not matched to a gene: 1. The CDR3 consists of 13 residues. The CDR3 spells CASSIGQGDGYTF. The CDR3 region has the DNA TGTGCCAGTAGTATCGGACAGGGGGATGGCTACACCTTC. The complete variable domain, with remaining parts taken from reference TRBV19 and TRBJ1-2, reads DGGITQSPKYLFRKEGQNVTLSCEQNLNHDAMYWYRQDPGQGLRLIYYSQIVNDFQKGDIAEGYSVSREKKESFPLTVTSAQKNPTAFYLCASSIGQGDGYTFGSGTRLTVV.

The chain is built from TRBV2 and TRBJ1-1; the match to TRBD1 covers 10 bases. The CDR3 covers 15 residues. Per the germline V gene, CDR1 is SNHLY and CDR2 is FYNNEI. Germline trimming cut 0 bases from V and 5 bases from J; bases unmatched to any gene: 3. In nucleotides, the CDR3 is TGTGCCAGCAGTGAAGCGACAGGGGGCGCGACTGAAGCTTTCTTT. Translation: CASSEATGGATEAFF.

This clone was observed once. The genes are TRBV7-2 and TRBJ2-5; unclear D gene. The CDR3 contains 13 residues. Germline CDR1 and CDR2: SGHTA and FQGNSA. Trimming shortened V by 2 bases and J by 3 bases, and 7 bases separated the two germline ends. The CDR3 is CASSLNWEETQYF. In DNA, the CDR3 is TGTGCCAGCAGCTTAAATTGGGAAGAGACCCAGTACTTC. The full variable domain, with the rest looked up from reference TRBV7-2 and TRBJ2-5, is GAGVSQSPSNKVTEKGKDVELRCDPISGHTALYWYRQSLGQGLEFLIYFQGNSAPDKSGLPSDRFSAERTGGSVSTLTIQRTQQEDSAVYLCASSLNWEETQYFGPGTRLLVL.

The rearrangement links TRBV11-1 to TRBJ2-7, with D possibly being TRBD1 (6 bases). V was cut by 3 bases and J by 4 bases, with 13 bases left in between. Per the germline V gene, CDR1 is SGHAT and CDR2 is FQDESV (reference sequence). The CDR3 is 14 amino acids. CDR3 sequence: CASSFQGMGYEQYF. As DNA, the CDR3 is TGTGCCAGCAGCTTTCAGGGGATGGGATACGAGCAGTACTTC. The full variable domain, completed using reference TRBV11-1 and TRBJ2-7, is EAEVAQSPRYKITEKSQAVAFWCDPISGHATLYWYRQILGQGPELLVQFQDESVVDDSQLPKDRFSAERLKGVDSTLKIQPAELGDSAMYLCASSFQGMGYEQYFGPGTRLTVT.

The chain carries TRBV27 and TRBJ2-7; D perhaps matches TRBD2 (5 bases). V shed 5 bases and J shed 4 bases, with 18 bases lying between them. The CDR3 contains 15 residues. The germline gives CDR1 MNHEY, CDR2 SMNVEV (reference sequence). The CDR3 DNA reads as TGTGCCAGCAGTCCCCTGTGGCTAGGAGGATACGAGCAGTACTTC. Translation: CASSPLWLGGYEQYF.

This chain connects TRBV29-1 to TRBJ1-4; tentative D call: TRBD1 (5 bases). V lost 4 bases, J lost 4 bases, and 10 bases lay in between. This CDR3 is built from 13 residues. The germline CDR1 and CDR2 sequences are SQVTM and ANQGSEA. The CDR3 is CSVAGPLNEKLFF. The CDR3 DNA follows: TGCAGCGTTGCAGGGCCCCTTAATGAAAAACTGTTTTTT.

This clone is a singleton in its sample. CDR3 in DNA: TGTGCCAGCAGTAACCCACCCGGGGGGTCAGATACGCAGTATTTT. This sequence encodes CASSNPPGGSDTQYF. The chain has TRBV6-5 and TRBJ2-3; TRBD2 agrees at 7 bases. Per the germline V gene, CDR1 is MNHEY and CDR2 is SVGAGI. V trimming: 5 bases; J trimming: 4 bases; junction bases outside the gene matches: 9. CDR3 length: 15 residues.

The rearrangement joins TRBV7-9 to TRBJ2-2, with a possible D match to TRBD1 (6 bases). Germline assignment: CDR1 SEHNR and CDR2 FQNEAQ (reference sequence). V was trimmed by 5 bases and J by 4 bases, leaving 14 bases between them. This CDR3 comprises 15 residues. The CDR3 DNA reads as TGTGCCAGCAGCACCAACAGGGAAGGCACCGGGGAGCTGTTTTTT. The encoded protein is CASSTNREGTGELFF.

As for this clone: The same CDR3 arises from other DNA sequences in this sample as well. The V call is TRBV15, the J call TRBJ2-1; D is undetermined. CDR1 and CDR2 (germline): LNHNV, YYDKDF (reference sequence). CDR3 length equals 11 residues. Trimming removed 2 bases from V and 4 bases from J, with 0 bases in between. This CDR3 is CATSRYNEQFF. The CDR3 coding sequence is TGTGCCACCAGCAGATACAATGAGCAGTTCTTC.

The chain employs TRBV7-8 and TRBJ2-7; D is uncertain. This CDR3 spans 15 amino acids. The V and J ends lost 1 base and 3 bases respectively, with 13 bases between them. Germline V CDR1 and CDR2: SGHVS, FQNEAQ. CDR3 nucleotides: TGTGCCAGCAGCTTAGTTTCCGGAGAGCACTACGAGCAGTACTTC. It codes for CASSLVSGEHYEQYF.

This clone was recorded once. A junction end diverges from the germline sequence, so it may reflect a read error. CDR3 DNA sequence: TGTGCCAGCACTGAAGGAGCTTTTAACTATGGCTACACCTTC. Protein product: CASTEGAFNYGYTF. This chain connects TRBV2 to TRBJ1-2; no reliable D call. The CDR3 is 14 residues long. The germline V gene has CDR1 SNHLY and CDR2 FYNNEI.

The chain uses TRBV5-6 and TRBJ2-5; D is possibly TRBD1 (6 bases). With 4 bases removed from V and 1 base from J, the gap between germline ends came to 8 bases. Germline-derived CDR1 and CDR2 are SGHDT and YYEEEE. The length of the CDR3 is 13 residues. CDR3: CASSVGGQETQYF. CDR3 DNA sequence: TGTGCCAGCAGCGTAGGGGGCCAAGAGACCCAGTACTTC.